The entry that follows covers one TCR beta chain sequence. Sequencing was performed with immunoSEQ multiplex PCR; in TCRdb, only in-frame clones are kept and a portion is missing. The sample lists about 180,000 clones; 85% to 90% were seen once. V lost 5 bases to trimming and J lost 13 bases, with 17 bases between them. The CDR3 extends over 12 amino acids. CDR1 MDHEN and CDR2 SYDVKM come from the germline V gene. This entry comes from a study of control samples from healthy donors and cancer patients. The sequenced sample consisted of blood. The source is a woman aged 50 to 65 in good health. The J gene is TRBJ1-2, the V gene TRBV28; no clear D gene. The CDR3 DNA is TGTGCCAGCAGTCCCCCCTTCGGAGGAAGCACCTTC. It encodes CASSPPFGGSTF.